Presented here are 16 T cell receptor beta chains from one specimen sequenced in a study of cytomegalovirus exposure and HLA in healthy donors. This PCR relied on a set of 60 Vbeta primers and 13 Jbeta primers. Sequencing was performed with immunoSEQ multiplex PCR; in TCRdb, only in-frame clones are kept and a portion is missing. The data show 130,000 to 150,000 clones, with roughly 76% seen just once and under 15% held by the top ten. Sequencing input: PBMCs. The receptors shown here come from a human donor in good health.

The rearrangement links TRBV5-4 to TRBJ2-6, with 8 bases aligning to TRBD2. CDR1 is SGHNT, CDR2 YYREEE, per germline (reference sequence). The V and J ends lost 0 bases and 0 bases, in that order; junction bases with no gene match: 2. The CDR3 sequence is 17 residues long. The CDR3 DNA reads TGTGCCAGCAGCTTGGCGGGAGGGCGCTCTGGGGCCAACGTCCTGACTTTC. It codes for CASSLAGGRSGANVLTF.

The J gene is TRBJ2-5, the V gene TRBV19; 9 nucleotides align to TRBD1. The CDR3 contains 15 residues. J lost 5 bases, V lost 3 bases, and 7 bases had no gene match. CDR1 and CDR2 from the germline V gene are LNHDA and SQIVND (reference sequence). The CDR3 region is CASSIGPTGGETQYF. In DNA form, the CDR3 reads TGTGCCAGTAGTATTGGCCCGACAGGGGGGGAGACCCAGTACTTC. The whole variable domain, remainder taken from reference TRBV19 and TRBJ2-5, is DGGITQSPKYLFRKEGQNVTLSCEQNLNHDAMYWYRQDPGQGLRLIYYSQIVNDFQKGDIAEGYSVSREKKESFPLTVTSAQKNPTAFYLCASSIGPTGGETQYFGPGTRLLVL.

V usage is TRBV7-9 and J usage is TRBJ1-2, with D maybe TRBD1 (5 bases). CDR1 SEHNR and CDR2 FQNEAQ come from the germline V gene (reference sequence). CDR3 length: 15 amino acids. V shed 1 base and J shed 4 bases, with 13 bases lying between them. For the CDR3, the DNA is TGTGCCAGCAGCTTAGAATCGGTCGGGGGCTATGGCTACACCTTC. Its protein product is CASSLESVGGYGYTF.

Written as DNA, the CDR3 is TGTGCCAGCAGTGACGGGACTAGCGGAACTAGCACAGATACGCAGTATTTT. Residues: CASSDGTSGTSTDTQYF. The chain carries TRBV2 and TRBJ2-3, with 11 bases identical to TRBD2. The length of the CDR3 is 17 residues. Looked up from germline, CDR1 is SNHLY and CDR2 is FYNNEI. V was pared by 3 bases and J by 0 bases, with 5 bases of the junction left unmatched.

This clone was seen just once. This CDR3 reads CASSALAGETGELFF. CDR3 sequence (DNA): TGTGCCAGCAGCGCACTAGCGGGAGAGACCGGGGAGCTGTTTTTT. The chain uses TRBV7-3 and TRBJ2-2; 11 positions match TRBD2. V lost 5 bases and J lost 5; bases outside the gene matches: 4. Germline CDR1 is SGHTA and CDR2 is FQGTGA. CDR3 size: 15 residues.

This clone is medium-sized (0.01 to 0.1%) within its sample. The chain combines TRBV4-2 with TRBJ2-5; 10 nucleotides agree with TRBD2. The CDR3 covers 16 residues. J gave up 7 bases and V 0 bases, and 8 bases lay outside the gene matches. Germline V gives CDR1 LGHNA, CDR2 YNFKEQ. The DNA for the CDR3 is TGTGCCAGCAGCCAAGATCTCAGCGGGGGGGCGCCGACCCAGTACTTC. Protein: CASSQDLSGGAPTQYF.

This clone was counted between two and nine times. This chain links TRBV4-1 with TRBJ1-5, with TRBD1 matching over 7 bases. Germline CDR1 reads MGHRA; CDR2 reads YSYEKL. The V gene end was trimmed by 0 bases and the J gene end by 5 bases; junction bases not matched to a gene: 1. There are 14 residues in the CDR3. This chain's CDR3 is CASSQDGTDQPQHF. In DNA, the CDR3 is TGCGCCAGCAGCCAAGACGGGACAGATCAGCCCCAGCATTTT.

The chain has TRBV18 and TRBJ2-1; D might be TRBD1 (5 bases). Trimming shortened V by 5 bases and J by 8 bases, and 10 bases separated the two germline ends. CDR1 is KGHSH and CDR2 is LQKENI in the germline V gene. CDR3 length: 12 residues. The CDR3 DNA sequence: TGTGCCAGCTCAATAGACAGAGATGAGCAGTTCTTC. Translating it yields CASSIDRDEQFF.

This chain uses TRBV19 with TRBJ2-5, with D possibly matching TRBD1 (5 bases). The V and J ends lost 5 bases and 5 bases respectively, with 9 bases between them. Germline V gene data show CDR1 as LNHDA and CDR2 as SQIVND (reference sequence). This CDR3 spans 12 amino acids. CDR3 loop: CASSQGAETQYF. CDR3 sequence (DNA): TGTGCCAGTAGTCAAGGGGCCGAGACCCAGTACTTC.

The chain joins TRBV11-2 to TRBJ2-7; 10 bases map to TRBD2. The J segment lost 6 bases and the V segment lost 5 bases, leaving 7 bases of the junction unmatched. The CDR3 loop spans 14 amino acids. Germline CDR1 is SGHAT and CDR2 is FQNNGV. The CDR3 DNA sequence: TGTGCCAGCAGCCCACTAGCGGGGATCTCCGAGCAGTACTTC. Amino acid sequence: CASSPLAGISEQYF.

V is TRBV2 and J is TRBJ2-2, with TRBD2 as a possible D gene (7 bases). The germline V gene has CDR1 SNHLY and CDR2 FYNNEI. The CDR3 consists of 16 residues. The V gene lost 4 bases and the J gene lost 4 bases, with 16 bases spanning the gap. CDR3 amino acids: CASSVWAGASTGELFF. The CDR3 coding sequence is TGTGCCAGCAGTGTCTGGGCGGGGGCCAGCACCGGGGAGCTGTTTTTT. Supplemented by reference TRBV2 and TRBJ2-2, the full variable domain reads EPEVTQTPSHQVTQMGQEVILRCVPISNHLYFYWYRQILGQKVEFLVSFYNNEISEKSEIFDDQFSVERPDGSNFTLKIRSTKLEDSAMYFCASSVWAGASTGELFFGEGSRLTVL.

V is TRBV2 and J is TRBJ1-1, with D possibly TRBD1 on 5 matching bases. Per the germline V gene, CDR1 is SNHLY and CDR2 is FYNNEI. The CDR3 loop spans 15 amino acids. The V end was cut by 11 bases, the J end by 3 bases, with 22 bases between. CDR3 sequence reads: CALRGTRRDDTEAFF. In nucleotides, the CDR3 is TGTGCCTTACGGGGGACGAGAAGGGACGACACTGAAGCTTTCTTT.

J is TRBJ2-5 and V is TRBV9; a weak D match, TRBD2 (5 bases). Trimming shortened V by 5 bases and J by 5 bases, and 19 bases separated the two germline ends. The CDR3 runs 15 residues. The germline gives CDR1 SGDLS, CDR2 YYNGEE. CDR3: CASSTAGGEGETQYF. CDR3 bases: TGTGCCAGCAGTACTGCAGGCGGCGAGGGTGAGACCCAGTACTTC.

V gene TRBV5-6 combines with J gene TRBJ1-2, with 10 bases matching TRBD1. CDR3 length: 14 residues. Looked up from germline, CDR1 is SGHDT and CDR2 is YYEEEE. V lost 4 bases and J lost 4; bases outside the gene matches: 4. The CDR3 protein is CASSQDRGPYGYTF. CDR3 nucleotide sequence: TGTGCCAGCAGCCAAGACAGGGGGCCCTATGGCTACACCTTC.

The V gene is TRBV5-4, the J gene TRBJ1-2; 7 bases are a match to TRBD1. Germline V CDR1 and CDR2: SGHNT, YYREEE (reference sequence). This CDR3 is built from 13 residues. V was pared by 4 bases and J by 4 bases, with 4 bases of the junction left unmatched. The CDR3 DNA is TGTGCCAGCAGCACGGACAGGATCTATGGCTACACCTTC. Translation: CASSTDRIYGYTF.

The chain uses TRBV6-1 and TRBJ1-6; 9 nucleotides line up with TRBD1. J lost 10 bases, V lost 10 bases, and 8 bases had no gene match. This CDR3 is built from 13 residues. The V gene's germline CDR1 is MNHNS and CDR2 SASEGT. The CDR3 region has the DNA TGTGCCACACGGACAGGGGCCGGCTCACCCCTCCACTTT. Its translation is CATRTGAGSPLHF.